These T cell receptor beta chains were read from a single sample in a study of blood T cell repertoires in COVID-19. The table came from immunoSEQ multiplex PCR; TCRdb's copy has only in-frame clones and leaves some out. This table has about 370,000 clones, 85% to 90% appearing once. Material: PBMCs or T cells enriched from blood (not recorded which). The receptor source for this set is a woman aged 25-40 years who had recovered from COVID-19. CDR3s include the opening cysteine and the closing phenylalanine or tryptophan. A D gene is named only where the DNA matches it firmly. Clone size is not always given. Where it is, it says once, few, many or a class for expanded clones.

DNA | CDR3 | length | J | size | D | V
TGTGCCAGCAGTTGGGGGGGCATCTACGAGCAGTACTTC | CASSWGGIYEQYF | 13 | TRBJ2-7 | . | . | TRBV6-2/TRBV6-3
TGTGCCTGGAGTAGGGGTCAGTCAAACAATGAGCAGTTCTTC | CAWSRGQSNNEQFF | 14 | TRBJ2-1 | . | . | TRBV30
TGTGCCAGCAGTATCGGACGACTAACAGGGCAACTCAGGTTCTCCCTCCACTTT | CASSIGRLTGQLRFSLHF | 18 | TRBJ1-6 | . | . | TRBV27
TGTGCCAGCATGGATCGGGAACAGGGGAGTCCGTACTACAGCTCCTATAATTCACCCCTCCACTTT | CASMDREQGSPYYSSYNSPLHF | 22 | TRBJ1-6 | . | TRBD1 | TRBV27
TGTGCCAGCAGTTACTCGACGGTCGGAGTCGAGCAGTACTTC | CASSYSTVGVEQYF | 14 | TRBJ2-7 | . | . | TRBV6-2/TRBV6-3
TGTGCCAGCAGATCCCCTGGGGGGGGACATAATTCACCCCTCCACTTT | CASRSPGGGHNSPLHF | 16 | TRBJ1-6 | . | . | TRBV25-1
TGTGCCAGCAGCTTTAACCCGGAACAGCTACAAAACACCGGGGAGCTGTTTTTT | CASSFNPEQLQNTGELFF | 18 | TRBJ2-2 | . | . | TRBV7-3
TGTGCCAGCAGTTCGGGGGTCTCTGGAAACACCATATATTTT | CASSSGVSGNTIYF | 14 | TRBJ1-3 | . | . | TRBV6-2/TRBV6-3
TGTGCCTGGAGTTCCCCAGGACACTCAAGCTCTGGAAACACCATATATTTT | CAWSSPGHSSSGNTIYF | 17 | TRBJ1-3 | . | . | TRBV30
TGTGCCAGCAGTACAGGGTACGAGCAGTACTTC | CASSTGYEQYF | 11 | TRBJ2-7 | few | . | TRBV2
TGTGCCAGCAGCTCCTCAGGGATCCGTCGTGGAAACACCATATATTTT | CASSSSGIRRGNTIYF | 16 | TRBJ1-3 | . | . | TRBV7-8
TGTGCCAGCAGTTATGGTTTATGGGGGGACACTGAAGCTTTCTTT | CASSYGLWGDTEAFF | 15 | TRBJ1-1 | once | . | TRBV6-2/TRBV6-3
TGTGCCAGCGAGACGACAGGGTTCCTACCTGAAGCTTTCTTT | CASETTGFLPEAFF | 14 | TRBJ1-1 | once | TRBD1 | TRBV6-5
TGTGCCATCAGCGAACGCGGTGGGACAGGGGGGTCGGGGACCCAGTACTTC | CAISERGGTGGSGTQYF | 17 | TRBJ2-5 | . | TRBD1 | TRBV10-3
TGTGCCAGCACCCAAGGGGCAATCTATGGCTACACCTTC | CASTQGAIYGYTF | 13 | TRBJ1-2 | . | . | TRBV2
TGTGCCATTAAACCGGGACAGGGGGCTTCACCCCTCCACTTT | CAIKPGQGASPLHF | 14 | TRBJ1-6 | once | TRBD1 | TRBV10-3
TGTGCCAGCAGTAGCGGGGGTCTGGGGAATGAGCAGTTCTTC | CASSSGGLGNEQFF | 14 | TRBJ2-1 | . | TRBD2 | TRBV7-3
TGTGCCAGCAGTCTCGCGGCTAGCGGTGCCTACGAGCAGTACTTC | CASSLAASGAYEQYF | 15 | TRBJ2-7 | . | TRBD2 | TRBV27
TGTGCCAGCAGCTTGACGGTCCGGGACAAGGGAACGGACGAGCAGTACTTC | CASSLTVRDKGTDEQYF | 17 | TRBJ2-7 | few | . | TRBV7-9
TGTGCCAGCAGCTCCGGACAGGGAAATTCACCCCTCCACTTT | CASSSGQGNSPLHF | 14 | TRBJ1-6 | . | TRBD1 | TRBV7-9
TGTGCCAGCAGCGTATACAGGGGTGGGCACACTGAAGCTTTCTTT | CASSVYRGGHTEAFF | 15 | TRBJ1-1 | once | TRBD1 | TRBV7-9
TGTGCCAGCAGTAGACAGGCTAACTATGGCTACACCTTC | CASSRQANYGYTF | 13 | TRBJ1-2 | . | . | TRBV6-5
TGTGCCAGTATTCGGGACAGGGGTTGGGTCACTGAAGCTTTCTTT | CASIRDRGWVTEAFF | 15 | TRBJ1-1 | . | TRBD1 | TRBV19
TGTGCTAGTGGTTTGCTGGGGGCGCAGAACACCGGGGAGCTGTTTTTT | CASGLLGAQNTGELFF | 16 | TRBJ2-2 | . | . | TRBV12-5
TGTGCCAGCAGCGTAGAGGCGGGAGGGCCGACAGATACGCAGTATTTT | CASSVEAGGPTDTQYF | 16 | TRBJ2-3 | . | TRBD2 | TRBV9
TGTGCCAGCAGCTCGTACTCGGGAGGGGCTTTCTTT | CASSSYSGGAFF | 12 | TRBJ1-1 | few | . | TRBV7-8
TGTGCCAGCAGCTCCCGACAGAACCTTGCCTACGAGCAGTACTTC | CASSSRQNLAYEQYF | 15 | TRBJ2-7 | . | . | TRBV11-2
TGCGCCAGCAGCCCGACAGGGTCTAGAGATACGCAGTATTTT | CASSPTGSRDTQYF | 14 | TRBJ2-3 | . | TRBD1 | TRBV5-1
TGCGCCAGCAGCCTTAGCGGGGGGGGAAGCACCGGGGAGCTGTTTTTT | CASSLSGGGSTGELFF | 16 | TRBJ2-2 | . | TRBD2 | TRBV4-1
TGTGCCAGCAGCACCACCCGGACAGGGCGATCCGATGGCTACACCTTC | CASSTTRTGRSDGYTF | 16 | TRBJ1-2 | . | TRBD1 | TRBV7-9
TGTGCCTGGAGGGACAGGGTCCGGGAGACCCAGTACTTC | CAWRDRVRETQYF | 13 | TRBJ2-5 | . | TRBD1 | TRBV30
TGTGCCAGCAGTCGCCGACAGGGAAGCTACACCTTC | CASSRRQGSYTF | 12 | TRBJ1-2 | . | TRBD1 | TRBV28
TGCGCCAGCAGCCGATTTGACAGTCCTAATGAGCAGTTCTTC | CASSRFDSPNEQFF | 14 | TRBJ2-1 | . | . | TRBV4-1
TGTGCCAGCAGCTTAGGTTACGGGACTAGCTTCGATGAGCAGTTCTTC | CASSLGYGTSFDEQFF | 16 | TRBJ2-1 | . | TRBD2 | TRBV11-2
TGTGCCAGCAGCGGAACGGGACAGCTCACCTACGAGCAGTACTTC | CASSGTGQLTYEQYF | 15 | TRBJ2-7 | . | TRBD1 | TRBV14
TGTGCCAGTTGGAGGCGGAACACCGGGGAGCTGTTTTTT | CASWRRNTGELFF | 13 | TRBJ2-2 | . | . | TRBV19
TGTGCCAGCAGTGAAAACACAGGGTTGTCTGGGGCCAACGTCCTGACTTTC | CASSENTGLSGANVLTF | 17 | TRBJ2-6 | . | . | TRBV6-1
TGTGCCAGCAGTGAAACAGGGGGCTGGGACGGCTACACCTTC | CASSETGGWDGYTF | 14 | TRBJ1-2 | few | TRBD1 | TRBV25-1
TGTGCCACCAGCGTCGAAATGAGGGCCTACAATGAGCAGTTCTTC | CATSVEMRAYNEQFF | 15 | TRBJ2-1 | . | . | TRBV24-1
TGTGCCAGCAGCCTATCGACAGGGGATGGCTACACCTTC | CASSLSTGDGYTF | 13 | TRBJ1-2 | . | TRBD1 | TRBV3-1/TRBV3-2
TGTGCCAGCAGGGTGACAGGGACAGGTGAAAAACTGTTTTTT | CASRVTGTGEKLFF | 14 | TRBJ1-4 | . | TRBD1 | TRBV27
TGTGCCAGCAGCTTATCCCCACAAACTACTCCCCTCCACTTT | CASSLSPQTTPLHF | 14 | TRBJ1-6 | once | . | TRBV7-2
TGTGCCAGCAGTTACTCGACGGGTTCTAATGAAAAACTGTTTTTT | CASSYSTGSNEKLFF | 15 | TRBJ1-4 | . | . | TRBV6-5
TGTGCCAGCAGCTTATTATCGGGTAGCAATCAGCCCCAGCATTTT | CASSLLSGSNQPQHF | 15 | TRBJ1-5 | . | . | TRBV5-6
TGTGCCAGCAGCCTGGCGGGGGGCTCGGCTTTCTTT | CASSLAGGSAFF | 12 | TRBJ1-1 | . | . | TRBV11-3
TGTGCCAGCAGCCTAGGACTAGCTCGGACTAGCACAGATACGCAGTATTTT | CASSLGLARTSTDTQYF | 17 | TRBJ2-3 | . | TRBD2 | TRBV7-6
TGTGCCAGCAGCCAAGCCTCGTTCTCTGGAAACACCATATATTTT | CASSQASFSGNTIYF | 15 | TRBJ1-3 | . | . | TRBV4-2
TGTGCCAGCAGCGTGGGAGCCAATCAGCCCCAGCATTTT | CASSVGANQPQHF | 13 | TRBJ1-5 | . | . | TRBV9
TGTGCCACCAGTGACGGGATATCTAATGGAAACACCATATATTTT | CATSDGISNGNTIYF | 15 | TRBJ1-3 | few | . | TRBV24-1
TGCAGTGCTAGTCGGGGACTAGAGGGCATTTCGAGTTACAATGAGCAGTTCTTC | CSASRGLEGISSYNEQFF | 18 | TRBJ2-1 | . | TRBD2 | TRBV20-1
TGTGCCAGCAGCCCTGGGACAGGGAAACACTATGGCTACACCTTC | CASSPGTGKHYGYTF | 15 | TRBJ1-2 | . | TRBD1 | TRBV3-1/TRBV3-2
TGTGCCTGGAGTGTATCGAGGGGAGGTGGATCACCCCTCCACTTT | CAWSVSRGGGSPLHF | 15 | TRBJ1-6 | . | . | TRBV30
TGTGCCAGCAGCCCGGGGTCGAGCTCCTACAATGAGCAGTTCTTC | CASSPGSSSYNEQFF | 15 | TRBJ2-1 | . | . | TRBV3-1/TRBV3-2
TGCGCCAGCAAAGAATTCAGGGGATTGTACACTGAAGCTTTCTTT | CASKEFRGLYTEAFF | 15 | TRBJ1-1 | . | . | TRBV4-1
TGTGCCACCAGTCCTGACTCCTACTATCAGCCCCAGCATTTT | CATSPDSYYQPQHF | 14 | TRBJ1-5 | . | . | TRBV24-1
TGCGCCAGCAGCCAAGAAATGGGGCTACCAGAGGAGACCCAGTACTTC | CASSQEMGLPEETQYF | 16 | TRBJ2-5 | . | . | TRBV4-3
TGTGCCACCAGTGAACCATCTCTAGCGGGAGTGCAGAGCTCCTACAATGAGCAGTTCTTC | CATSEPSLAGVQSSYNEQFF | 20 | TRBJ2-1 | . | TRBD2 | TRBV24-1
TGTGCCAGCAGCAAACAAACAGGGGGCTCTGGAAACACCATATATTTT | CASSKQTGGSGNTIYF | 16 | TRBJ1-3 | . | . | TRBV21-1
TGTGCCAGCAGGACAGGGAGCTCTGGGGCCAACGTCCTGACTTTC | CASRTGSSGANVLTF | 15 | TRBJ2-6 | . | TRBD1 | TRBV7-2